This entry is about one TCR beta chain. The target antigen is unknown. This sample stems from a study of cytomegalovirus exposure and HLA in healthy donors. Study in general: An early release of data contained about 85 million unique TCRs, which came from HLA-typed donors.

The length of the CDR3 is 17 residues. Germline lookup yields CDR1 SGDLS and CDR2 YYNGEE. J gave up 1 base and V 3 bases, and 10 bases lay outside the gene matches. The PCR made use of 60 Vbeta and 13 Jbeta primers. The protocol was immunoSEQ multiplex PCR, while the TCRdb copy is restricted to in-frame clones and leaves out a portion. This table has about 200,000 clones, 9.5% to 15% appearing once. Points from the study as a whole: Fewer N-insertions than the roughly 650-donor mean were reportedly shown by an Asian-associated ancestry cluster in a later analysis. Most likely, a cluster of highly shared sequence variants arose as a sequencing artifact.

Sequencing input: PBMCs. The chain recombines TRBV9 with TRBJ2-4; TRBD1 matches at 7 bases. This clonotype originated in a man in his forties or fifties in good health and CMV-seropositive. Here the CDR3 DNA reads TGTGCCAGCAGCGGGGAGACAGGGATACGGGCCAAAAACATTCAGTACTTC. This gives the protein CASSGETGIRAKNIQYF.